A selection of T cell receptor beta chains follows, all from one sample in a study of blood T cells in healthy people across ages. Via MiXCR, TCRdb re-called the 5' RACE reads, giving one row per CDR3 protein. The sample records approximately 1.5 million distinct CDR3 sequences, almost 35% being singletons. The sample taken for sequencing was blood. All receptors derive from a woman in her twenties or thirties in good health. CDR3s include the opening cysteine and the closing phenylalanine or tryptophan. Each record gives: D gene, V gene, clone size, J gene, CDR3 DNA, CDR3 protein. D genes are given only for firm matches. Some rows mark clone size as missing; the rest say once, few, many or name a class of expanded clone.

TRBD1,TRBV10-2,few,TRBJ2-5,TGCGCCAGCAGTGAGTCAGAGACAGGGGGCGCGAAGACCCAGTACTTC,CASSESETGGAKTQYF
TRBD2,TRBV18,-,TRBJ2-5,TGTGCCAGCTCACGCTTAGGGACTAGCGGGAGAAGAGGAGAGACCCAGTACTTC,CASSRLGTSGRRGETQYF
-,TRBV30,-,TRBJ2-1,TGTGCCTGGTGGAGTGCGGGGAGCTCCTACAATGAGCAGTTCTTC,CAWWSAGSSYNEQFF
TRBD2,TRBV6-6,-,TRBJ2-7,TGTGCCAGCAGTTACCTCAGGACTAGCTCCTACGAGCAGTACTTC,CASSYLRTSSYEQYF
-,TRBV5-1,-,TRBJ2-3,TGCGCCAGCAGCCAAGGACTAGGGGGGTCAGATACGCAGTATTTT,CASSQGLGGSDTQYF
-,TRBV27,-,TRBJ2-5,TGTGCCAGCAGTTCCGGAAGACCTAGGGAGACCCAGTACTTC,CASSSGRPRETQYF
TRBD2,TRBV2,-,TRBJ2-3,TGTGCCAGCAGGGGGACTAGCGGGAGTTGGGGTACGCAGTATTTT,CASRGTSGSWGTQYF
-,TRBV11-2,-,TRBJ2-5,TGTGCCAGCAGCTTCCTAGGACGCGGGACGAAGACCCAGTACTTC,CASSFLGRGTKTQYF
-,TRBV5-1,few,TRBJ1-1,TGCGCCAGCAGCAGGGCCCTACTGAACACTGAAGCTTTCTTT,CASSRALLNTEAFF
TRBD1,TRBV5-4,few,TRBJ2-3,TGTGCCAGCAGCACGGGGACAGCCCGAATGGATACGCAGTATTTT,CASSTGTARMDTQYF
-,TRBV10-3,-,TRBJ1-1,TGTGCCATCAGGGACGGAGACCACACTGAAGCTTTCTTT,CAIRDGDHTEAFF
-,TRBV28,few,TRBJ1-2,TGTGCCAGCAGTCCAGGCGCCCCTAACTATGGCTACACCTTC,CASSPGAPNYGYTF
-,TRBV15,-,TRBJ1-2,TGTGCCACCAGCGGACGCTATGCAAACCGTGGGTATGGCTACACCTTC,CATSGRYANRGYGYTF
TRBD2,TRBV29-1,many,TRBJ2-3,TGCAGCGTTGGGACGGGGGGAAGGGATACGCAGTATTTT,CSVGTGGRDTQYF
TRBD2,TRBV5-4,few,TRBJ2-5,TGTGCCAGCAGCGGCGGGACTAGCGGCAGGGAGCAGTACTTC,CASSGGTSGREQYF
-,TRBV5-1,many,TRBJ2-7,TGCGCCAGCAGCCCGGGACACGGGCTTGACTACGAGCAGTACTTC,CASSPGHGLDYEQYF
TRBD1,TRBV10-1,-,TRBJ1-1,TGCGCCAGCAGTGAGTTGGGACAGGGGGCGAGTGCTTTCTTT,CASSELGQGASAFF
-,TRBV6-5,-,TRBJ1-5,TGTGCCAGCAGTTACTCAACAGGCGCAAGCAATCAGCCCCAGCATTTT,CASSYSTGASNQPQHF
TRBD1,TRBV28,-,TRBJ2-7,TGTGCCAGCAGCCCTACTCCGGGACAGGGGGGCGAGCAGTACTTC,CASSPTPGQGGEQYF
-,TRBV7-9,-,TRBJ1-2,TGTGCCAGCAGCCCCAGGCCCCCTCTCTACACCTTC,CASSPRPPLYTF
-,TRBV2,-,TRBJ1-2,TGTGCCAGCAGTGAAAACAGGAATAACTATGGCTACACCTTC,CASSENRNNYGYTF
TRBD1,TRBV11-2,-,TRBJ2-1,TGTGCCAGCAGCCCCCTCAGGGGGCTACAGAGCTCCTACAATGAGCAGTTCTTC,CASSPLRGLQSSYNEQFF